This entry lists 10 T cell receptor beta chains sequenced from one sample in a study of cytomegalovirus exposure and HLA in healthy donors. The study ran its PCR with 60 Vbeta and 13 Jbeta primers. Sequencing used immunoSEQ multiplex PCR; TCRdb keeps in-frame clones, though not all of them. The data hold around 190,000 clones, with 79% observed a single time. Specimen: PBMCs. The origin of the receptors is a woman between 18 and 29 years old in good health and CMV-seronegative.

The rearrangement uses TRBV4-1 and TRBJ1-2; 7 bases map to TRBD1. The trim removed 1 base at V and 5 bases at J, leaving 4 bases unmatched. The germline V gene encodes CDR1 MGHRA and CDR2 YSYEKL. The CDR3 extends over 14 amino acids. The CDR3 reads CASSQAQTGYGYTF. DNA of the CDR3: TGCGCCAGCAGCCAAGCTCAGACAGGGTATGGCTACACCTTC.

The V and J genes are TRBV5-6 and TRBJ2-5; TRBD1 matches 9 bases. Germline V gives CDR1 SGHDT, CDR2 YYEEEE. V lost 1 base and J lost 1; bases outside the gene matches: 2. This CDR3 is built from 15 residues. Here the CDR3 reads CASSLNRGPQETQYF. DNA for the CDR3: TGTGCCAGCAGCTTGAACAGGGGGCCCCAAGAGACCCAGTACTTC.

A few counts support this clone. Other DNA sequences in this sample translate to the same CDR3. The rearrangement uses TRBV4-2 and TRBJ1-1; the D is unclear. Germline assignment: CDR1 LGHNA and CDR2 YNFKEQ. The CDR3 runs 14 residues. V was pared by 0 bases and J by 1 base, with 6 bases between. The CDR3 nucleotides are TGTGCCAGCAGCCAAGACCCGGGGAACACTGAAGCTTTCTTT. This gives the protein CASSQDPGNTEAFF.

This clone appeared a few times. The gene calls are TRBV28 and TRBJ1-6, with D hard to call. Trimming took 6 bases from V and 7 from J, leaving 10 bases between them. Germline CDR1 is MDHEN and CDR2 is SYDVKM. This CDR3 region has 13 residues. CDR3 sequence (DNA): TGTGCCAGCAGCCTCGCTGGCAATTCACCCCTCCACTTT. It specifies CASSLAGNSPLHF.

V is TRBV18 and J is TRBJ2-2; 8 bases are shared with TRBD2. This CDR3 is built from 15 residues. Germline CDR1 KGHSH, CDR2 LQKENI. The V segment lost 3 bases and the J segment 4 bases; nucleotides outside the gene matches: 4. CDR3 bases: TGTGCCAGCTCACCCCCCGGGGGGGCCACCGGGGAGCTGTTTTTT. This codes for CASSPPGGATGELFF.

J is TRBJ1-6 and V is TRBV28; D gene ambiguous. This CDR3 has 13 amino acids. Germline loops: CDR1 MDHEN, CDR2 SYDVKM. The V end was cut by 3 bases, the J end by 7 bases, with 7 bases between. The CDR3 protein is CASSLTRNSPLHF. CDR3 nucleotides: TGTGCCAGCAGTTTGACCAGGAATTCACCCCTCCACTTT.

This clone was found once. J is TRBJ2-2 and V is TRBV27; tentative D call: TRBD1 (6 bases). Trimming removed 2 bases from V and 4 bases from J, with 8 bases in between. Germline loops: CDR1 MNHEY, CDR2 SMNVEV (reference sequence). The CDR3 spans 14 residues. CDR3 in DNA: TGTGCCAGCAGTTTAGACAGGCCCACCGGGGAGCTGTTTTTT. Its protein is CASSLDRPTGELFF.

Here the CDR3 DNA reads TGTGCCAGCAGCGTTGGAAACAGCTCCCGTGTCACGAACTATGGCTACACCTTC. Amino acid sequence: CASSVGNSSRVTNYGYTF. J is TRBJ1-2 and V is TRBV9; D is unclear. V shed 2 bases and J shed 2 bases, with 22 bases lying between them. In germline, CDR1 is SGDLS, CDR2 YYNGEE. The CDR3 has 18 amino acids.

J is TRBJ1-1 and V is TRBV5-6; perhaps TRBD1 as D (5 bases). The germline CDR1 and CDR2 sequences are SGHDT and YYEEEE. V lost 0 bases and J lost 6, with 9 bases in between. This CDR3 has 13 amino acids. CDR3 region: CASSLGSGPEAFF. In DNA, the CDR3 is TGTGCCAGCAGCTTGGGTTCAGGGCCTGAAGCTTTCTTT.

This clone was counted between two and nine times. The chain combines TRBV7-9 with TRBJ1-6, with a weak D call TRBD1 (5 bases). The V gene lost 4 bases and the J gene lost 1 base, with 11 bases spanning the gap. The CDR3 is 16 amino acids. The germline V gene encodes CDR1 SEHNR and CDR2 FQNEAQ (reference sequence). CDR3 amino acids: CASSSGIRSYNSPLHF. The DNA of the CDR3 is TGTGCCAGCAGCTCAGGGATTAGGTCCTATAATTCACCCCTCCACTTT.